The source of this T cell receptor beta chain is a study of radiation and T cells in renal cell carcinoma (TCRdb year 2020). For the study in its entirety: Samples were obtained from a clinical trial, in which 15 Gy stereotactic body radiation therapy was delivered to primary renal cell carcinomas and nephrectomy was performed 4 weeks later. TCR beta sequencing covered some 55 samples in total, comprising 25 or so tumors and roughly 27 peripheral blood samples. Across all 50 or so samples, 4,000,000 or so unique CDR3 nucleotide sequences, encoding around 2.4 million unique CDR3 amino acid sequences, were identified. The paper's findings and limits, for the study overall: Because the trial had a single-armed design, the trial could not examine how radiation dose or scheduling affected the TCR repertoire. Blood repertoire dynamics were not followed beyond 4 weeks after treatment. No pretreatment tumor biopsies were available, so the baseline intratumoral presence of clonotypes could not be determined. An increase in top tumor clonotypes in blood was observed from baseline to 2 weeks post-radiation, followed by contraction by 4 weeks, which was taken to suggest transient expansion of tumor-resident clones.

Worth noting for this clone: The antigen it binds to is not known. Base qualities are not recorded, but no much larger clone differs from it by a single base.

Following the manufacturer's recommendations, the immunoSEQ kit was used to generate TCR beta libraries from genomic DNA. To prepare libraries, a first multiplex PCR with proprietary primers was run, followed by a second PCR that added unique barcodes, and a bead cleanup was done after each round. Each sample batch included a kit-provided positive control reaction and a negative control reaction. The final libraries were assessed on an Agilent 4200 TapeStation D1000 ScreenTape, pooled by volume, and quantified by qPCR. Sequencing was performed on an Illumina NextSeq500 using a MidOutput 150-cycle cartridge, with 156 Read1 cycles, 15 Index1 cycles, and the kit custom primers. The pooled library was loaded at around 1 pM with an approximately 21% PhiX control spike-in. As for the original processing: Vendor-processed data were analyzed in R, with a clonotype defined as all T cells sharing the same CDR3 nucleotide sequence. For clone abundance analyses, frequencies were normalized to the 10,000 most abundant clones per sample. Public T cell clones, which averaged fewer than five per sample, were removed prior to analysis. Tumor-enriched clonotypes and baseline blood-enriched clonotypes were defined as those with an abundance difference of at least 32-fold between compartments. A beta-binomial differential abundance model was applied to find clonotypes that expanded or contracted between blood time points. Tumor-blood repertoire similarity was measured with the Baroni-Urbani and Buser coefficient, and group comparisons used two-tailed Wilcoxon tests in R. TCRdb mirrors the immuneACCESS table, restricted to in-frame sequences. Some clones are absent from its copies; in checked studies, under half trace to an unresolved V gene, and the reason for the others is unknown. The V and J calls and the clone size are those of that table, but D and trimming were determined from the DNA. The sample includes some 80,000 clones, with around 86% observed a single time. The leading ten clones occupy approximately 22% of the sample.

For CDR1 and CDR2, the germline V gene (reference sequence) lists LNHNV and YYDKDF. Reading from cysteine to phenylalanine, the CDR3 counts 16 amino acids. The kept DNA is CDR3 alone, 48 bases in frame from the first base. V loses 5 bases, J loses 4 bases, and the germline ends lie 19 bases apart. The time point label, read with the paper, signifies: blood 2 weeks post-SBRT. The treatment or condition label here, explained by the study, means: 15 Gy SBRT to primary tumor, nephrectomy 4 weeks later. Serial peripheral blood from radiation-treated patients was sampled at baseline, 2 weeks and 4 weeks after SBRT to track tumor-enriched clonotypes. All patients had renal cell carcinoma with clear cell pathology. Genomic DNA for TCR sequencing was prepared using the QIAamp DNA Blood Mini Kit (Qiagen). The analyses included just those samples that passed every quality control check.

The rearrangement combines TRBV15 with TRBJ2-3, with a weak D call of TRBD1 (5 bases match). This TCR came from a woman aged 50 to 65 with renal cell carcinoma. Sequenced here: blood, sampled from a patient whose treatment included radiotherapy and nephrectomy. For the CDR3, the sequence is CATSEERTRVADTQYF. The base sequence is TGTGCCACCAGCGAGGAACGGACACGGGTGGCAGATACGCAGTATTTT.